The rows below give T cell receptor beta chains drawn from one sample of a study of blood T cell repertoires in COVID-19. TCRdb's table, derived via immunoSEQ multiplex PCR, lists solely in-frame clones and lacks some. The table has roughly 99,000 clones, about 89% seen once. Sequencing was carried out using peripheral blood. The receptor set was obtained from a middle-aged man with active or convalescent COVID-19. Each CDR3 is given with its conserved first and last residue. Each record gives: CDR3 length, V gene, clone size, J gene, D gene, CDR3 protein, CDR3 DNA. A D gene is named only where the DNA matches it firmly. Clone size, where shown, is once, few, many, or a class for clones that have expanded.

CDR3 length: 18
V gene: TRBV4-1
clone size: .
J gene: TRBJ2-5
D gene: TRBD2
CDR3 protein: CASTPGIQAGGPMKTQYF
CDR3 DNA: TGCGCCAGCACCCCAGGGATACAGGCGGGAGGGCCAATGAAGACCCAGTACTTC

CDR3 length: 14
V gene: TRBV25-1
clone size: once
J gene: TRBJ1-5
D gene: .
CDR3 protein: CASSGTVSNQPQHF
CDR3 DNA: TGTGCCAGCAGTGGGACAGTTAGCAATCAGCCCCAGCATTTT

CDR3 length: 16
V gene: TRBV27
clone size: few
J gene: TRBJ1-1
D gene: TRBD1
CDR3 protein: CASSSPGTGLNTEAFF
CDR3 DNA: TGTGCCAGCAGTTCACCCGGGACAGGCTTGAACACTGAAGCTTTCTTT

CDR3 length: 17
V gene: TRBV10-3
clone size: .
J gene: TRBJ2-4
D gene: TRBD2
CDR3 protein: CAISPGGLRNPQNIQYF
CDR3 DNA: TGTGCCATCAGCCCGGGGGGACTCCGAAACCCGCAAAACATTCAGTACTTC

CDR3 length: 16
V gene: TRBV28
clone size: .
J gene: TRBJ1-2
D gene: TRBD1
CDR3 protein: CASSPLFDRGGYGYTF
CDR3 DNA: TGTGCCAGCAGCCCCCTTTTCGACAGGGGAGGCTATGGCTACACCTTC

CDR3 length: 14
V gene: TRBV3-1/TRBV3-2
clone size: .
J gene: TRBJ2-5
D gene: TRBD1
CDR3 protein: CASSHQGQGKTQYF
CDR3 DNA: TGTGCCAGCAGCCATCAGGGACAGGGGAAGACCCAGTACTTC

CDR3 length: 13
V gene: TRBV4-1
clone size: few
J gene: TRBJ1-1
D gene: .
CDR3 protein: CASSQEGDTEAFF
CDR3 DNA: TGCGCCAGCAGCCAAGAAGGGGACACTGAAGCTTTCTTT

CDR3 length: 16
V gene: TRBV7-9
clone size: once
J gene: TRBJ2-2
D gene: TRBD1
CDR3 protein: CASSLIQGANTGELFF
CDR3 DNA: TGTGCCAGCAGCTTAATACAGGGGGCGAACACCGGGGAGCTGTTTTTT

CDR3 length: 17
V gene: TRBV13
clone size: few
J gene: TRBJ2-3
D gene: .
CDR3 protein: CASSLGSSTRGTDTQYF
CDR3 DNA: TGTGCCAGCAGCTTAGGGTCTAGCACGCGGGGCACAGATACGCAGTATTTT

CDR3 length: 15
V gene: TRBV19
clone size: .
J gene: TRBJ1-4
D gene: .
CDR3 protein: CASSALLGANEKLFF
CDR3 DNA: TGTGCCAGTAGTGCCCTTTTGGGGGCGAATGAAAAACTGTTTTTT

CDR3 length: 15
V gene: TRBV9
clone size: few
J gene: TRBJ1-2
D gene: TRBD1
CDR3 protein: CASSPSDRIIYGYTF
CDR3 DNA: TGTGCCAGCAGCCCTTCGGACAGGATCATTTATGGCTACACCTTC

CDR3 length: 16
V gene: TRBV5-1
clone size: .
J gene: TRBJ2-5
D gene: TRBD2
CDR3 protein: CASSLAGTTYQETQYF
CDR3 DNA: TGCGCCAGCAGCTTGGCCGGGACTACGTACCAAGAGACCCAGTACTTC

CDR3 length: 14
V gene: TRBV19
clone size: .
J gene: TRBJ1-1
D gene: TRBD1
CDR3 protein: CASSTQTGGTEAFF
CDR3 DNA: TGTGCCAGTAGTACTCAAACAGGGGGCACTGAAGCTTTCTTT

CDR3 length: 13
V gene: TRBV20-1
clone size: .
J gene: TRBJ2-1
D gene: TRBD2
CDR3 protein: CSASPRLAGEQFF
CDR3 DNA: TGCAGTGCTAGTCCCAGACTAGCGGGCGAGCAGTTCTTC

CDR3 length: 13
V gene: TRBV2
clone size: .
J gene: TRBJ1-2
D gene: .
CDR3 protein: CASREQVPYGYTF
CDR3 DNA: TGTGCCAGCAGGGAACAGGTCCCCTATGGCTACACCTTC

CDR3 length: 12
V gene: TRBV28
clone size: .
J gene: TRBJ1-5
D gene: .
CDR3 protein: CASSGLGEAQHF
CDR3 DNA: TGTGCCAGCAGTGGGCTAGGGGAAGCCCAGCATTTT

CDR3 length: 14
V gene: TRBV28
clone size: .
J gene: TRBJ2-7
D gene: .
CDR3 protein: CASSLQGLSYEQYF
CDR3 DNA: TGTGCCAGCAGTTTACAGGGGCTCTCCTACGAGCAGTACTTC

CDR3 length: 15
V gene: TRBV7-2
clone size: .
J gene: TRBJ1-4
D gene: .
CDR3 protein: CATKSSGALNEKLFF
CDR3 DNA: TGTGCCACCAAATCTTCAGGGGCCCTTAATGAAAAACTGTTTTTT

CDR3 length: 17
V gene: TRBV24-1
clone size: once
J gene: TRBJ1-6
D gene: .
CDR3 protein: CATSGGPGSSYNSPLHF
CDR3 DNA: TGTGCCACCAGTGGCGGGCCGGGTAGCTCCTATAATTCACCCCTCCACTTT

CDR3 length: 17
V gene: TRBV15
clone size: .
J gene: TRBJ2-7
D gene: TRBD2
CDR3 protein: CATSRSRTSGSTYEQYF
CDR3 DNA: TGTGCCACCAGCAGATCACGGACTAGCGGGAGTACCTACGAGCAGTACTTC

CDR3 length: 14
V gene: TRBV18
clone size: .
J gene: TRBJ1-2
D gene: .
CDR3 protein: CASSPMGQNYGYTF
CDR3 DNA: TGTGCCAGCTCACCAATGGGCCAGAACTATGGCTACACCTTC

CDR3 length: 16
V gene: TRBV27
clone size: few
J gene: TRBJ1-3
D gene: .
CDR3 protein: CASRTDRFGAGNTIYF
CDR3 DNA: TGTGCCAGCAGGACAGACAGGTTTGGGGCTGGAAACACCATATATTTT

CDR3 length: 14
V gene: TRBV9
clone size: .
J gene: TRBJ2-1
D gene: .
CDR3 protein: CASSVGGAEPEQFF
CDR3 DNA: TGTGCCAGCAGCGTAGGGGGAGCCGAACCTGAGCAGTTCTTC

CDR3 length: 14
V gene: TRBV28
clone size: .
J gene: TRBJ1-1
D gene: .
CDR3 protein: CASSSTPMNTEAFF
CDR3 DNA: TGTGCCAGCAGTTCAACTCCCATGAACACTGAAGCTTTCTTT

CDR3 length: 18
V gene: TRBV4-2
clone size: few
J gene: TRBJ2-1
D gene: TRBD1
CDR3 protein: CASSHPGGEGQGANEQFF
CDR3 DNA: TGTGCCAGCAGCCACCCAGGAGGAGAGGGGCAGGGGGCCAATGAGCAGTTCTTC

CDR3 length: 12
V gene: TRBV19
clone size: .
J gene: TRBJ1-2
D gene: .
CDR3 protein: CASSQQGYGYTF
CDR3 DNA: TGTGCCAGTAGCCAACAGGGCTATGGCTACACCTTC

CDR3 length: 15
V gene: TRBV9
clone size: .
J gene: TRBJ2-5
D gene: TRBD1
CDR3 protein: CASSVLGQGMETQYF
CDR3 DNA: TGTGCCAGCAGCGTTTTAGGACAGGGGATGGAGACCCAGTACTTC

CDR3 length: 13
V gene: TRBV18
clone size: .
J gene: TRBJ2-7
D gene: TRBD2
CDR3 protein: CASSAGVPYEQYF
CDR3 DNA: TGTGCCAGCTCAGCGGGAGTACCCTACGAGCAGTACTTC

CDR3 length: 15
V gene: TRBV5-8
clone size: .
J gene: TRBJ1-1
D gene: .
CDR3 protein: CASSLPRWYGAEAFF
CDR3 DNA: TGTGCCAGCAGCCTGCCACGCTGGTACGGGGCTGAAGCTTTCTTT

CDR3 length: 15
V gene: TRBV4-2
clone size: .
J gene: TRBJ1-1
D gene: TRBD1
CDR3 protein: CASSQGGQARTEAFF
CDR3 DNA: TGTGCCAGCAGCCAAGGAGGACAGGCGAGAACTGAAGCTTTCTTT

CDR3 length: 13
V gene: TRBV2
clone size: .
J gene: TRBJ1-3
D gene: .
CDR3 protein: CASSENFGNTIYF
CDR3 DNA: TGTGCCAGCAGTGAGAACTTTGGAAACACCATATATTTT

CDR3 length: 14
V gene: TRBV5-1
clone size: .
J gene: TRBJ2-7
D gene: .
CDR3 protein: CASNWGTGAGEQYF
CDR3 DNA: TGCGCCAGCAACTGGGGGACTGGGGCCGGCGAGCAGTACTTC